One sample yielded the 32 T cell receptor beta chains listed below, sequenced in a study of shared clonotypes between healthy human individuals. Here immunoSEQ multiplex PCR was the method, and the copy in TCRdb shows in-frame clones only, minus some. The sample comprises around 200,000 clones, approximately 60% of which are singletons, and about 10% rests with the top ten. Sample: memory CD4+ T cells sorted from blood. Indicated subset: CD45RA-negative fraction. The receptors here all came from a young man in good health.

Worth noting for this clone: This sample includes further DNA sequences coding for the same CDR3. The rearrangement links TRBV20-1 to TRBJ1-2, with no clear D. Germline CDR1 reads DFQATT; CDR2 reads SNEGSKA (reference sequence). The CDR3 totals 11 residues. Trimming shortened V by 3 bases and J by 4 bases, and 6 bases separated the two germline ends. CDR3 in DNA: TGCAGTGCTAGGGCCGGCTATGGCTACACCTTC. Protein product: CSARAGYGYTF.

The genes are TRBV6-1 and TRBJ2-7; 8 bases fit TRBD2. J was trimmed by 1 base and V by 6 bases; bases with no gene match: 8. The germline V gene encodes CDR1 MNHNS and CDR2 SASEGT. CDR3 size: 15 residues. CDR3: CASREQVAGSYEQYF. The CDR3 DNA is TGTGCCAGCAGGGAGCAGGTAGCGGGGTCCTACGAGCAGTACTTC.

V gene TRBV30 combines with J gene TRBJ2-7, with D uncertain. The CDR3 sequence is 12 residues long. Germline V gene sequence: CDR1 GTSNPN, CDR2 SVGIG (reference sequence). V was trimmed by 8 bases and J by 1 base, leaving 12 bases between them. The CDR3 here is CAARQESYEQYF. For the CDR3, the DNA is TGTGCCGCCCGCCAGGAGTCCTACGAGCAGTACTTC.

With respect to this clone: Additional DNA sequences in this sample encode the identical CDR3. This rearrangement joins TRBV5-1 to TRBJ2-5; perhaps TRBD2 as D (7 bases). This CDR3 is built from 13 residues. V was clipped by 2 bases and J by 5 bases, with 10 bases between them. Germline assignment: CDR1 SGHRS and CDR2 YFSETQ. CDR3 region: CASSLQGGETQYF. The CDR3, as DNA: TGCGCCAGCAGCTTACAGGGAGGGGAGACCCAGTACTTC.

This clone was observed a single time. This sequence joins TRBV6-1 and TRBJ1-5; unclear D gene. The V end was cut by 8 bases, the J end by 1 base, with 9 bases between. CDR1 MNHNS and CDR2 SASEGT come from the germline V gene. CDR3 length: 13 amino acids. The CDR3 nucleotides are TGTGCCAGCCAGTGGATGAGCAATCAGCCCCAGCATTTT. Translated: CASQWMSNQPQHF.

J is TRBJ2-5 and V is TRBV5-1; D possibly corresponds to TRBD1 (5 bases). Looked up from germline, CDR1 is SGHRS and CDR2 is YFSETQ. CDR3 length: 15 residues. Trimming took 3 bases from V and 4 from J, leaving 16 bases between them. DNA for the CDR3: TGCGCCAGCAGCTCACAGGTTCTCGAAGGAGAGACCCAGTACTTC. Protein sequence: CASSSQVLEGETQYF.

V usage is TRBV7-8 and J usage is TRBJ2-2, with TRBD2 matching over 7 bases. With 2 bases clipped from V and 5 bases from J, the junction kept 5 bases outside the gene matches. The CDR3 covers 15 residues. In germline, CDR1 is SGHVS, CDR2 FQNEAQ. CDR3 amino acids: CASSLFARGTGELFF. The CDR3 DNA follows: TGTGCCAGCAGCTTATTCGCGCGGGGGACCGGGGAGCTGTTTTTT.

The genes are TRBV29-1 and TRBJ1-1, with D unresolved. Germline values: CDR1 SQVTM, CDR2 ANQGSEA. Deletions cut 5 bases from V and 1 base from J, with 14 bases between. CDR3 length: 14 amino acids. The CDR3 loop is CSVLKDPQNTEAFF. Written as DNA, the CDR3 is TGCAGCGTTCTCAAGGATCCCCAGAACACTGAAGCTTTCTTT.

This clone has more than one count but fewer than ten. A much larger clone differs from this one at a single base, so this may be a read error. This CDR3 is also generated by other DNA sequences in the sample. Here the CDR3 reads CASGDYEQYF. The CDR3 DNA reads as TGTGCCAGCGGCGACTACGAGCAGTACTTC. This rearrangement joins TRBV2 to TRBJ2-7; unclear D gene. Per germline, CDR1 SNHLY and CDR2 FYNNEI. The V and J ends lost 8 bases and 3 bases respectively, with 5 bases between them. The CDR3 consists of 10 residues.

In DNA, the CDR3 is TGTGCCATCAGTGAGCCGCCCCTGCGGGAGCTGTTTTTT. It codes for CAISEPPLRELFF. The rearrangement uses TRBV10-3 and TRBJ2-2; no firm D call. V gave up 2 bases and J gave up 9 bases, with 10 bases separating them. CDR1 and CDR2 (germline): ENHRY, SYGVKD. This CDR3 comprises 13 residues.

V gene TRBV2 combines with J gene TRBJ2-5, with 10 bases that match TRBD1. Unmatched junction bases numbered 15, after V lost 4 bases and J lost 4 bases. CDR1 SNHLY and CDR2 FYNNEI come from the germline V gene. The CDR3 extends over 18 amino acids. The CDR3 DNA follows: TGTGCCAGCAGTGTCCGCCCCCCGGGACAGGGGTTGCGAGAGACCCAGTACTTC. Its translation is CASSVRPPGQGLRETQYF. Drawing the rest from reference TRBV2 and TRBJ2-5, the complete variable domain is EPEVTQTPSHQVTQMGQEVILRCVPISNHLYFYWYRQILGQKVEFLVSFYNNEISEKSEIFDDQFSVERPDGSNFTLKIRSTKLEDSAMYFCASSVRPPGQGLRETQYFGPGTRLLVL.

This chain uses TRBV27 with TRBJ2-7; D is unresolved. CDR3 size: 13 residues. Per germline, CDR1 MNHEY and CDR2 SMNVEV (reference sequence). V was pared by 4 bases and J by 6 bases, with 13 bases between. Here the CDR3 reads CASSSGRFGEQYF. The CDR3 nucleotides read TGTGCCAGCAGTTCAGGAAGATTTGGCGAGCAGTACTTC.

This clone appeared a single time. The CDR3 nucleotides are TGCGCCAGCAGCCAAGATACCCCGGGGTACTATGGCTACACCTTC. Its translation is CASSQDTPGYYGYTF. This rearrangement joins TRBV4-3 to TRBJ1-2, with no clear D. The ends were cut back, 0 bases at V and 3 bases at J, with 11 bases in the middle. This CDR3 is 15 amino acids long. CDR1 and CDR2 from the germline V gene are LGHNA and YSLEER.

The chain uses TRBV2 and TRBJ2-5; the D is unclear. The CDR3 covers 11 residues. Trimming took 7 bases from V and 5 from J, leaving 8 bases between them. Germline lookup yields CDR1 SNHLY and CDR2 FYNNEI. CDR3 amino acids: CASTVSETQYF. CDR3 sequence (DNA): TGTGCCAGCACGGTATCGGAGACCCAGTACTTC.

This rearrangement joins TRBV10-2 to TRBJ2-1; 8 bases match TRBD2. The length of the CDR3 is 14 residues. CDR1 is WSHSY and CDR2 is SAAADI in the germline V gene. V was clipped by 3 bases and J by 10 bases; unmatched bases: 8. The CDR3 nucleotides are TGCGCCAGCAGTGATTTAGCGGGGCTCGGGGAGCAGTTCTTC. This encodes CASSDLAGLGEQFF.

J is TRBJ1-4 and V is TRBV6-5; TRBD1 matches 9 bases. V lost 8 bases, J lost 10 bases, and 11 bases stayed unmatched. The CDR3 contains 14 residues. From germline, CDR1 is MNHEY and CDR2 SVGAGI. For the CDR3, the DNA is TGTGCCAGCGGCTACAGGGGGCTAGAGGGAAAACTGTTTTTT. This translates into CASGYRGLEGKLFF.

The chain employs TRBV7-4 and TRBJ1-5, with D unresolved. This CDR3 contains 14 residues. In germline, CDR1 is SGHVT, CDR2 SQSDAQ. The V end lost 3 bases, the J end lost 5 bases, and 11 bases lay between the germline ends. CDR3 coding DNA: TGTGCCAGCAGCTTTAGAGGGTCCGATCAGCCCCAGCATTTT. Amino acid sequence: CASSFRGSDQPQHF.

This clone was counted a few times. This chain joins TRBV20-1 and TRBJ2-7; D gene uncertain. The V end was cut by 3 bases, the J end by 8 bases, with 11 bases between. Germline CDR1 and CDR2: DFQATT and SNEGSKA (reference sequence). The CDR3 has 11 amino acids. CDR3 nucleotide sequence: TGCAGTGCTAGTCAAATGAGTAAGCAGTACTTC. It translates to CSASQMSKQYF.

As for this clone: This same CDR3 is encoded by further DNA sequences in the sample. The CDR3 DNA sequence: TGTGCCAGCAGCTTGGTAGGCTACGAGCAGTACTTC. Encoded protein: CASSLVGYEQYF. J is TRBJ2-7 and V is TRBV7-9; D is undetermined. The CDR3 totals 12 residues. The V gene's germline CDR1 is SEHNR and CDR2 FQNEAQ (reference sequence). The V and J ends lost 3 bases and 3 bases respectively, with 6 bases between them.

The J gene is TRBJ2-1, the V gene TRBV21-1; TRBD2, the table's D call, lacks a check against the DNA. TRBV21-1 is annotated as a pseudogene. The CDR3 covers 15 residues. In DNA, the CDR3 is TGTGCCAGCAGCAACCACGGGACTGGCTACAATGAGCAGTTCTTC. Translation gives CASSNHGTGYNEQFF.

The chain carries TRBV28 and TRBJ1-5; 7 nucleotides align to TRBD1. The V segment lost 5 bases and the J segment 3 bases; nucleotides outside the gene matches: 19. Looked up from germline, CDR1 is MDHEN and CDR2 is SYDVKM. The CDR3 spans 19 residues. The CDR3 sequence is CASSQIPFRDRKPNQPQHF. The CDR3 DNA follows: TGTGCCAGCAGTCAAATACCCTTCAGGGACAGAAAGCCCAATCAGCCCCAGCATTTT.

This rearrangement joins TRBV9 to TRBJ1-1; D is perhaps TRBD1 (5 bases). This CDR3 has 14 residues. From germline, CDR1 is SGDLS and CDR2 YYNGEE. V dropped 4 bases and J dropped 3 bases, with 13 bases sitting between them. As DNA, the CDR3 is TGTGCCAGCAGCCTCTCCTGGGGGGACACTGAAGCTTTCTTT. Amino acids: CASSLSWGDTEAFF.

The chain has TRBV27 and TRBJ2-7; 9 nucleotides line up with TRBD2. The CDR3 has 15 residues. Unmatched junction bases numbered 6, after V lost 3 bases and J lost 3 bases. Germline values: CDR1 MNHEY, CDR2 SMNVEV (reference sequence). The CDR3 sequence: CASSLGSGRIYEQYF. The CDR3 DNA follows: TGTGCCAGCAGTTTGGGTAGCGGGAGAATCTACGAGCAGTACTTC.

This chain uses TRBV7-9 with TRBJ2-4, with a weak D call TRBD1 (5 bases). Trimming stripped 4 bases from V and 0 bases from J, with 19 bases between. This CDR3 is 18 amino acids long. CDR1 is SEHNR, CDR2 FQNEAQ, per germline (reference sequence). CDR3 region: CASSSGRTSTLAKNIQYF. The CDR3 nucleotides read TGTGCCAGCAGCTCCGGCCGGACATCCACTCTAGCCAAAAACATTCAGTACTTC.

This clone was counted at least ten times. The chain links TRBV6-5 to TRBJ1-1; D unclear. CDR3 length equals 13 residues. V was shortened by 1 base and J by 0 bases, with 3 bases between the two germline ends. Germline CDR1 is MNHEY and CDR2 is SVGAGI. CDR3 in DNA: TGTGCCAGCAGTTACTATTTGAACACTGAAGCTTTCTTT. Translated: CASSYYLNTEAFF.

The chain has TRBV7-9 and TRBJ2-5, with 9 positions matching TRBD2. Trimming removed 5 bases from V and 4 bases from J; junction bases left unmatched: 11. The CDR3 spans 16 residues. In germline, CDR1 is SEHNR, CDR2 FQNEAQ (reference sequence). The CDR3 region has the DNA TGTGCCAGCAGCCTAGATAGCGGGAGTGGTCGAGAGACCCAGTACTTC. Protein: CASSLDSGSGRETQYF.

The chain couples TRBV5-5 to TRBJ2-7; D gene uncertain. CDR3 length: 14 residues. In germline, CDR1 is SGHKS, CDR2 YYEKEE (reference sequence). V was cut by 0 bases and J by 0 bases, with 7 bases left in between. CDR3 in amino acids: CASSLGPDSYEQYF. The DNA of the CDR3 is TGTGCCAGCAGCTTGGGTCCAGACTCCTACGAGCAGTACTTC.

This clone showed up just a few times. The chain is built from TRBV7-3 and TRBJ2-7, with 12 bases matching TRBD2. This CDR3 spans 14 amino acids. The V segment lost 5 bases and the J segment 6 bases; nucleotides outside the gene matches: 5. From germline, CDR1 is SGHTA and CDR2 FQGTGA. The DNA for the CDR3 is TGTGCCAGCAGCCGCGGGGGACTAGCGGGCGAGCAGTACTTC. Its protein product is CASSRGGLAGEQYF.

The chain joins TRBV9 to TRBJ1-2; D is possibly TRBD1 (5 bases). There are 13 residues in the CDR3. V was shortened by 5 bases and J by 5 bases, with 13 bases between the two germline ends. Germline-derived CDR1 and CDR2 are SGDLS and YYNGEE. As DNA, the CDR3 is TGTGCCAGCAGGGGGACTTCCCAATATGGCTACACCTTC. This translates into CASRGTSQYGYTF. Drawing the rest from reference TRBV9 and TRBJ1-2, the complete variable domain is DSGVTQTPKHLITATGQRVTLRCSPRSGDLSVYWYQQSLDQGLQFLIQYYNGEERAKGNILERFSAQQFPDLHSELNLSSLELGDSALYFCASRGTSQYGYTFGSGTRLTVV.

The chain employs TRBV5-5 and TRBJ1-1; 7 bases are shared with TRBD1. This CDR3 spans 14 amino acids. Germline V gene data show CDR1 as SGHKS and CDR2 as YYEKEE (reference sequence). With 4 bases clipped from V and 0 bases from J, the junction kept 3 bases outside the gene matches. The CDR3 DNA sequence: TGTGCCAGCAGCCCCAGGGGGATGAACACTGAAGCTTTCTTT. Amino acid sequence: CASSPRGMNTEAFF. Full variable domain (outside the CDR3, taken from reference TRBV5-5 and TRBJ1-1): DAGVTQSPTHLIKTRGQQVTLRCSPISGHKSVSWYQQVLGQGPQFIFQYYEKEERGRGNFPDRFSARQFPNYSSELNVNALLLGDSALYLCASSPRGMNTEAFFGQGTRLTVV.

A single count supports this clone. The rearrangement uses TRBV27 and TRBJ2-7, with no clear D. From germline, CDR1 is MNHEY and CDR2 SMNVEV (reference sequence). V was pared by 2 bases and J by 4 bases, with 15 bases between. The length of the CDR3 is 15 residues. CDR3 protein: CASSLVSSGSYEQYF. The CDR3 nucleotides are TGTGCCAGCAGTTTAGTCTCCTCGGGTAGTTACGAGCAGTACTTC.

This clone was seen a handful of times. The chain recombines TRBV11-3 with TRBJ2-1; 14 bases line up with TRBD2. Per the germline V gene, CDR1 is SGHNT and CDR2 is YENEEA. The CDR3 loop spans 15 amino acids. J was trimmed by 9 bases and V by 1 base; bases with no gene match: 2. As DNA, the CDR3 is TGTGCCAGCAGCTTAGGGACTAGCGGGAGGAGTGAGCAGTTCTTC. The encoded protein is CASSLGTSGRSEQFF.